Below are 21 T cell receptor beta chains sequenced from a single sample in a study of tumor-infiltrating lymphocytes in primary liver carcinoma. DNA and RNA were both co-extracted from 20-30 mg of bulk tissue that had not been sorted. The input was 450 to 550 ng total RNA; TCR beta cDNA was made from it with a constant-region primer. A slightly modified ARM-PCR protocol with three nested multiplex PCR rounds produced these TCR beta libraries. TRBV1-TRBV30 forward primers paired with a C-beta reverse primer were used in the first two PCR rounds, which ran approximately 10 cycles each. MiXCR, applied by TCRdb to the multiplex PCR reads, yields one record per CDR3 protein. The sample contains more than 100,000 distinct CDR3 sequences, 55% to 75% of which appear only once. The sample taken for sequencing was liver tumor tissue from sampling region 1. Specified subset: tumor region T1, superior pole. The receptors derive from a woman aged 55-69 years with primary liver carcinoma and hepatitis B virus infection.

Comment on this clonotype: The conserved phenylalanine or tryptophan normally closing the CDR3 is absent here, so this likely arose from a read error. The V gene is TRBV11-2, the J gene TRBJ2-7, with D possibly matching TRBD2 (8 bases). The CDR3 covers 15 residues. CDR1 is SGHAT and CDR2 is FQNNGV in the germline V gene. CDR3 in amino acids: CARSLAGQPSYEQYL. DNA of the CDR3: TGTGCAAGGAGCTTAGCGGGACAGCCCTCCTACGAGCAGTACTTG.

In its sample, this clonotype was seen a few times. At one end, the junction sequence differs from germline, possibly due to a read error. The genes are TRBV11-2 and TRBJ2-5; the D gene could be TRBD1 or TRBD2 (5 bases each). The CDR3 sequence is 16 residues long. Germline-derived CDR1 and CDR2 are SGHAT and FQNNGV. CDR3 in DNA: TGTGCCAGCAGCTTGGGAATGGGTTATCAGGGAGAGACCCAGTACTTT. Translated: CASSLGMGYQGETQYF.

Many counts were recorded for this clonotype. The gene calls are TRBV12-3 or TRBV12-4 and TRBJ2-7; D may match TRBD1 or TRBD2 (5 bases each). V was cut by 7 bases and J by 7 bases, with 20 bases left in between. The CDR3 consists of 14 residues. CDR3 sequence (DNA): TGTGCCAGCACTTATACCGGGGCGGCTCGTGAGCAGTACTTC. As protein: CASTYTGAAREQYF.

As to this clonotype: A much larger clone lies a single base off, so this may be a read error. The chain is built from TRBV19 and TRBJ2-7, with 9 bases identical to TRBD1. Germline V gives CDR1 LNHDA, CDR2 SQIVND (reference sequence). The CDR3 runs 15 residues. The junction had 7 bases not matched to a gene; V was cut back by 4 bases and J by 3 bases. The chain's CDR3 is CASSSTGTGRYEQYF. CDR3 DNA: TGTGCCAGTAGTAGCACCGGGACAGGGCGCTACGAGCAGTACTTC. The full variable domain, in which reference TRBV19 and TRBJ2-7 provide the parts outside the CDR3, is DGGITQSPKYLFRKEGQNVTLSCEQNLNHDAMYWYRQDPGQGLRLIYYSQIVNDFQKGDIAEGYSVSREKKESFPLTVTSAQKNPTAFYLCASSSTGTGRYEQYFGPGTRLTVT.

As to this clonotype: Possible read error: a much larger clone is one base away. In this CDR3 the conserved last residue, phenylalanine or tryptophan, is missing, so a read error is likely. DNA for the CDR3: TGTGCCAGCAGTTTCCGCGACAGGGGATATGGCTACACCTCC. This encodes CASSFRDRGYGYTS. The V and J genes are TRBV12-3 or TRBV12-4 and TRBJ1-2; 8 bases map to TRBD1. The CDR3 covers 14 residues. J was trimmed by 5 bases and V by 3 bases; bases with no gene match: 5.

Concerning this clonotype: It is likely a read error, because the conserved phenylalanine at the end of the CDR3 is missing. The rearrangement links TRBV28 to TRBJ2-1; weak D call: TRBD2 (5 bases). Germline V lookup: CDR1 MDHEN, CDR2 SYDVKM. The CDR3 is 18 residues long. V lost 3 bases to trimming and J lost 0 bases, with 18 bases between them. CDR3 sequence reads: CASSFYPWLGSSYNEQFL. DNA of the CDR3: TGTGCCAGCAGTTTTTACCCTTGGCTAGGGAGCTCCTACAATGAGCAGTTCCTC.

The V and J genes are TRBV6-5 and TRBJ2-3, with D perhaps TRBD1 (6 bases). The CDR3 sequence is 13 residues long. V was clipped by 9 bases and J by 15 bases, with 25 bases between them. Germline assignment: CDR1 MNHEY and CDR2 SVGAGI. In DNA form, the CDR3 reads TGTGCCAGTTCTGAACAGGGAACAGATACACACTATTTT. As protein: CASSEQGTDTHYF.

The V gene is TRBV28, the J gene TRBJ2-1; D perhaps matches TRBD2 (6 bases). V was pared by 6 bases and J by 8 bases, with 20 bases between. This CDR3 contains 15 residues. Germline-derived CDR1 and CDR2 are MDHEN and SYDVKM. The CDR3 is CASSPPARGGDEQFF. CDR3 bases: TGTGCCAGCAGCCCCCCCGCCCGCGGAGGGGATGAGCAGTTCTTC.

V is TRBV11-2 and J is TRBJ2-5; tentative D call: TRBD2 (6 bases). CDR3 length equals 13 residues. Deletions cut 0 bases from V and 14 bases from J, with 16 bases between. Per germline, CDR1 SGHAT and CDR2 FQNNGV. CDR3 DNA: TGTGCCAGCAGCTTAGATACCGGGGACTGCGAATACTTC. It yields the protein CASSLDTGDCEYF.

The V and J genes are TRBV11-2 and TRBJ2-7; unclear D gene. The CDR3 is made up of 12 amino acids. Trimming removed 5 bases at V and 6 bases at J, with 11 bases between. Germline assignment: CDR1 SGHAT and CDR2 FQNNGV. Here the CDR3 DNA reads TGTGCCAGCAGCGATCCCCTATGCGAGCAGTACTTC. The encoded protein is CASSDPLCEQYF.

About this clonotype itself: A read error may produce the germline difference seen at one junction end. The V and J genes are TRBV11-2 and TRBJ1-5; D may be TRBD1 or TRBD2 (5 bases each). Judging by the DNA end, TRBJ2-3 fits better; the J call may be wrong. Germline CDR1 SGHAT, CDR2 FQNNGV. There are 13 residues in the CDR3. CDR3 nucleotides: TGTACCAGCAGCCAAGAGGGGCGTCAGTCCCAGTATTTT. This translates into CTSSQEGRQSQYF.

Regarding this clonotype: A much larger clone differs by one base, so this may be a read error. The V gene is TRBV6-5, the J gene TRBJ2-3; D gene uncertain. The CDR3 length is 15 residues. The germline gives CDR1 MNHEY, CDR2 SVGAGI. CDR3 nucleotides: TGTGCCAGAAGTTACCGGGCCCAATTCACAGATACGCAGTATTTT. Translation gives CARSYRAQFTDTQYF.

The chain uses TRBV11-2 and TRBJ2-5, with unresolved D. CDR1 is SGHAT and CDR2 is FQNNGV in the germline V gene. The CDR3 has 14 amino acids. V lost 2 bases to trimming and J lost 5 bases, with 12 bases between them. The CDR3 protein is CASSLTAELETQYF. The DNA of the CDR3 is TGTGCCAGCAGCTTAACCGCAGAACTGGAGACCCAGTACTTC.

As for this clonotype: One junction end disagrees with the germline gene, perhaps due to a read error. The chain links TRBV6-5 to TRBJ2-2, with D possibly matching TRBD2 (5 bases). The CDR3 totals 15 residues. Germline CDR1 MNHEY, CDR2 SVGAGI. The CDR3 nucleotides are TGTGCCAGCAGACTATCATGGACGAACACCGGGGAGCTGGTTTTT. Its protein product is CASRLSWTNTGELVF.

As concerns this clonotype: With a much larger clone just one base away, this may be a read error. The J gene is TRBJ1-2, the V gene TRBV6-6; no reliable D call. The CDR3 is 12 residues long. V was trimmed by 7 bases and J by 5 bases, leaving 11 bases between them. In germline, CDR1 is MNHNY, CDR2 SVGAGI (reference sequence). Written as DNA, the CDR3 is TGTGCCAGCATTGCGATGGAATATGGCTACACCTTC. It encodes CASIAMEYGYTF.

The chain carries TRBV11-2 and TRBJ1-2; maybe TRBD1 (5 bases). Deletions cut 10 bases from V and 4 bases from J, with 28 bases between. Germline V gene sequence: CDR1 SGHAT, CDR2 FQNNGV. The CDR3 is made up of 17 amino acids. CDR3 coding DNA: TGTGCCAACAGTTTAGATCCGATCAGGGAGCTGCGCTATGGCTACACCTTC. Residues: CANSLDPIRELRYGYTF.

The rearrangement uses TRBV11-3 and TRBJ2-1; 9 positions match TRBD2. The J call could be wrong; TRBJ2-7 is a better fit for the DNA end. Germline CDR1 and CDR2: SGHNT and YENEEA. The CDR3 has 14 amino acids. Here the CDR3 DNA reads TGTGCCAGCCAGACTAGCGGCACCTACAATAAGCAGTACTTC. Protein product: CASQTSGTYNKQYF.

About this clonotype itself: This sequence may be a read error, since a much larger clone differs from it by one base. The chain links TRBV28 to TRBJ2-7; the D gene is possibly TRBD1 (7 bases). The germline CDR1 and CDR2 sequences are MDHEN and SYDVKM. The CDR3 has 15 residues. The CDR3 region is CASSRPRDRSYEHYF. In nucleotides, the CDR3 is TGTGCCAGCAGCCGCCCGCGGGACAGATCCTACGAGCACTACTTC.

Remarks on this clonotype: A junction boundary mismatches the germline segment, possibly from a read error. The J gene is TRBJ2-1, the V gene TRBV7-2, with D possibly TRBD2 on 5 matching bases. The germline V gene has CDR1 SGHTA and CDR2 FQGNSA. The CDR3 sequence is 15 residues long. This CDR3 is CAGSLMTIGLNEQFF. CDR3 nucleotides: TGTGCCGGCAGCTTAATGACTATCGGTCTCAATGAGCAGTTCTTC.

Comments on this clonotype: One end of the junction is discordant with germline, which a read error may explain. The V gene is TRBV4-2, the J gene TRBJ2-1, with TRBD1 as a possible D gene (6 bases). CDR1 LGHNA and CDR2 YNFKEQ come from the germline V gene. This CDR3 is 15 amino acids long. CDR3 region: CASSQGWNRVNEQFF. The CDR3, as DNA: TGCGCCAGCAGCCAAGGTTGGAACAGGGTAAATGAGCAGTTCTTC.

Notes on this clonotype: A much larger clone lies a single base off, so this may be a read error. The gene calls are TRBV29-1 and TRBJ2-5; D may be TRBD2 (5 bases). Germline CDR1 is SQVTM and CDR2 is ANQGSEA. The CDR3 loop spans 11 amino acids. In DNA form, the CDR3 reads TGCGGCGTACTAGAGCAAGAGACCCAGTACTTC. Amino acids: CGVLEQETQYF.